The entry below describes one T cell receptor beta chain. This clone was observed a few times. Its binding antigen is unknown. The record has no base qualities; no much larger clone is one base away. The immunoSEQ Assay, a bias-controlled multiplex PCR, was used to amplify TCRbeta CDR3 regions from genomic DNA. The original pipeline was this. The number of nucleated cells in each sample was estimated by amplification of reference gene primers within the assay. To quantify the absolute abundance of each unique TCRbeta CDR3 rearrangement, sequence reads were collapsed and filtered. Productive Simpson clonality was computed per sample as the square root of Simpson's diversity index over productive rearrangements. TCRdb stores this immuneACCESS table with in-frame sequences only. Part of the clones is absent; in the studies checked, under half of the shortfall reflects unresolved V genes, and no reason is known for the rest. That table supplies the V and J calls and clone size; D and trimming were determined from the DNA. The sample table lists roughly 330,000 clones, more than 70% of them with a count of one. In total, the top ten clones hold roughly 1.1% of the sample.

This specimen comes from a study of blood T cell repertoires in COVID-19 (dated by TCRdb to the early 2020s). Concerning the study at large: Collaborator samples came from the United States, Italy and Spain and covered acute and convalescent phases of COVID-19. The prospective study material was composed of cDNA or gDNA derived from T cells, B-cell-depleted T cells, or PBMCs. Subjects who had been exposed to COVID-19, were actively infected with it, or had recovered from it provided the deeply sampled blood TCRbeta repertoires that made up the dataset. The repertoires were released in a freely available public database intended as a resource for research on the immune response to SARS-CoV-2. Samples came from the ongoing ImmuneRACE study (first 160 participants) plus 1,254 subjects from 6 global collaborators. Nearly every sample came with metadata listing a de-identified subject ID, COVID-19 status, age in years and sex. HLA class I and class II types, where available, came from metadata supplied by the sample provider rather than from assay-based typing.

A distance of 5 bases separates the germline ends of V and J, which lose 1 base and 2 bases respectively. Based on the germline V gene (reference sequence), the CDR1 and CDR2 sequences are GTSNPN and SVGIG. The CDR3, from cysteine to phenylalanine, totals 12 residues. Of the read, only the CDR3 DNA is kept; its 36 bases are in frame from base 1. The collaborating institutions used their own protocols to collect whole blood in K2EDTA tubes. For TCRbeta analysis, collaborator samples were shipped as frozen whole blood, as isolated PBMCs, or as DNA extracted from either sample type. The investigation overall reported the following: The amount of clinical and demographic metadata varied by source and participant and was provided uncurated.

Sequencing was performed on peripheral blood. This sequence was found in a woman in her forties or fifties with acute or convalescent COVID-19. The rearrangement joined TRBV30 to TRBJ1-2; too little of a D gene remains to name it. The DNA sequence follows: TGTGCCTGGAGTGCCACAAACTATGGCTACACCTTC. This codes for CAWSATNYGYTF.